The 23 T cell receptor beta chains below were found in one sample sequenced in a study of shared clonotypes between healthy human individuals. Sequencing was performed with immunoSEQ multiplex PCR; in TCRdb, only in-frame clones are kept and a portion is missing. Among 1.5 million to 1.9 million clones listed, approximately 98% were seen once. The sample taken for sequencing was naive CD4+ T cells sorted from blood. Specified subset: CD45RA+ positively selected. These receptors were obtained from a man aged 25-45 years in good health.

This chain joins TRBV5-1 and TRBJ2-2; possible D gene TRBD2, 7 bases. CDR3 length equals 14 residues. Deletions cut 5 bases from V and 4 bases from J, with 12 bases between. The V gene's germline CDR1 is SGHRS and CDR2 YFSETQ. The CDR3 DNA is TGCGCCAGCAGTTACAGGGAGGGCACCGGGGAGCTGTTTTTT. It yields the protein CASSYREGTGELFF.

This clone was detected once. The chain links TRBV5-1 to TRBJ2-2; D unclear. Germline CDR1 and CDR2: SGHRS and YFSETQ. This CDR3 is 16 amino acids long. With 1 base removed from V and 0 bases from J, the gap between germline ends came to 10 bases. The CDR3 DNA follows: TGCGCCAGCAGCTTGACACAGCTCTCGAACACCGGGGAGCTGTTTTTT. It specifies CASSLTQLSNTGELFF.

The J gene is TRBJ2-7, the V gene TRBV7-3; D not resolved. V was pared by 4 bases and J by 2 bases, with 12 bases between. The CDR3 loop spans 14 amino acids. In germline, CDR1 is SGHTA, CDR2 FQGTGA. CDR3 loop: CASSSQAGAYEQYF. The CDR3 nucleotides read TGTGCCAGCAGCTCCCAAGCAGGCGCCTACGAGCAGTACTTC.

The V call is TRBV10-1, the J call TRBJ2-1; tentative D call: TRBD1 (5 bases). Per the germline V gene, CDR1 is WNHNN and CDR2 is SYGVQD (reference sequence). The germline V and J ends were trimmed by 4 bases and 0 bases, with 7 bases remaining between them. The CDR3 consists of 14 residues. CDR3 in amino acids: CASSGQFSYNEQFF. The DNA of the CDR3 is TGCGCCAGCAGTGGACAGTTCTCCTACAATGAGCAGTTCTTC.

The CDR3: CASSIKSSVNEQFF. Here the CDR3 DNA reads TGTGCCAGTAGTATTAAATCTTCGGTTAATGAGCAGTTCTTC. The rearrangement links TRBV19 to TRBJ2-1; D remains unclear. CDR1 and CDR2 from the germline V gene are LNHDA and SQIVND (reference sequence). The CDR3 length is 14 residues. V was shortened by 3 bases and J by 7 bases, with 13 bases between the two germline ends.

A word on this clone: This specimen includes other DNA sequences encoding the same CDR3. This chain links TRBV28 with TRBJ2-7, with D possibly matching TRBD1 (5 bases). CDR1 MDHEN and CDR2 SYDVKM come from the germline V gene. Trimming stripped 3 bases from V and 0 bases from J, with 6 bases between. This CDR3 contains 13 residues. The DNA for the CDR3 is TGTGCCAGCAGTTTTGGGGCCTCCTACGAGCAGTACTTC. It codes for CASSFGASYEQYF.

The chain joins TRBV19 to TRBJ2-1, with 11 bases matching TRBD2. This CDR3 spans 15 amino acids. V lost 8 bases and J lost 9; bases outside the gene matches: 12. Germline lookup yields CDR1 LNHDA and CDR2 SQIVND (reference sequence). CDR3 region: CASSTGLAGPREQFF. In DNA, the CDR3 is TGTGCCAGTTCGACCGGACTAGCGGGTCCTCGTGAGCAGTTCTTC.

The chain couples TRBV2 to TRBJ2-7; 8 bases match TRBD1. This CDR3 has 15 residues. Germline V gene sequence: CDR1 SNHLY, CDR2 FYNNEI. V shed 6 bases and J 1 base; nucleotides not matched to a gene: 8. As DNA, the CDR3 is TGTGCCAGCAGCCGAGACAGGGGTGGATCCTACGAGCAGTACTTC. The encoded protein is CASSRDRGGSYEQYF.

The chain employs TRBV7-9 and TRBJ2-1; TRBD2 matches 11 bases. CDR1 and CDR2 from the germline V gene are SEHNR and FQNEAQ (reference sequence). The ends lost 4 bases at V and 4 bases at J; junction bases unmatched: 12. This CDR3 region has 18 residues. CDR3 in amino acids: CASSSGTSGEGVYNEQFF. The CDR3, as DNA: TGTGCCAGCAGCTCCGGGACTAGCGGAGAGGGAGTTTACAATGAGCAGTTCTTC.

This chain connects TRBV7-8 to TRBJ2-5; a weak D match, TRBD2 (6 bases). CDR1 is SGHVS and CDR2 is FQNEAQ in the germline V gene. The CDR3 runs to 15 residues. The V gene lost 4 bases and the J gene lost 1 base, with 13 bases spanning the gap. CDR3 loop: CASSSTSKRQETQYF. The CDR3 DNA reads TGTGCCAGCAGCTCCACTAGCAAGCGCCAAGAGACCCAGTACTTC. Filled out from reference TRBV7-8 and TRBJ2-5, the complete variable domain reads GAGVSQSPRYKVAKRGQDVALRCDPISGHVSLFWYQQALGQGPEFLTYFQNEAQLDKSGLPSDRFFAERPEGSVSTLKIQRTQQEDSAVYLCASSSTSKRQETQYFGPGTRLLVL.

This chain uses TRBV28 with TRBJ1-5, with no clear D. The CDR3 is 14 residues long. V was clipped by 3 bases and J by 1 base, with 7 bases between them. CDR1 and CDR2 from the germline V gene are MDHEN and SYDVKM. CDR3: CASSLSTSNQPQHF. DNA of the CDR3: TGTGCCAGCAGTTTGTCGACGAGCAATCAGCCCCAGCATTTT.

CDR3 sequence (DNA): TGCGCCAGCAGCCAAGGGACAGGGGGATCTGGAAACACCATATATTTT. It codes for CASSQGTGGSGNTIYF. This chain links TRBV4-3 with TRBJ1-3, with TRBD1 identical over 10 bases. Per germline, CDR1 LGHNA and CDR2 YSLEER. The CDR3 has 16 residues. V lost 1 base and J lost 1; bases outside the gene matches: 1.

V is TRBV6-6 and J is TRBJ2-5; tentatively, D is TRBD2 (6 bases). V gave up 7 bases and J gave up 5 bases, with 8 bases separating them. The CDR3 is made up of 11 amino acids. Germline V CDR1 and CDR2: MNHNY, SVGAGI (reference sequence). CDR3 region: CASTGVETQYF. For the CDR3, the DNA is TGTGCCAGCACGGGAGTCGAGACCCAGTACTTC.

The CDR3 sequence: CASSPMGGYRDQDGYTF. The CDR3 nucleotides read TGTGCCAGCAGCCCAATGGGGGGGTACAGGGACCAGGATGGCTACACCTTC. The V call is TRBV9, the J call TRBJ1-2, with D perhaps matching TRBD1 (6 bases). CDR3 size: 17 residues. The germline gives CDR1 SGDLS, CDR2 YYNGEE. The V and J ends lost 4 bases and 6 bases respectively, with 25 bases between them.

The rearrangement links TRBV9 to TRBJ2-3, with 13 bases aligning to TRBD2. In germline, CDR1 is SGDLS, CDR2 YYNGEE. CDR3 size: 17 residues. The ends lost 0 bases at V and 6 bases at J; junction bases unmatched: 7. CDR3 DNA: TGTGCCAGCAGCGTAGATGAGGGACTAGCGGGGCCGGATACGCAGTATTTT. The encoded protein is CASSVDEGLAGPDTQYF.

The chain links TRBV18 to TRBJ2-1; no definite D call. CDR3 size: 15 residues. Trimming pared 0 bases from V and 9 bases from J, leaving 15 bases between. Germline CDR1 and CDR2: KGHSH and LQKENI. The CDR3 bases are TGTGCCAGCTCACCACCCTCGCCCGGCTATAGTGAGCAGTTCTTC. This codes for CASSPPSPGYSEQFF.

This sequence joins TRBV4-3 and TRBJ2-1, with 7 positions matching TRBD2. The trim removed 2 bases at V and 7 bases at J, leaving 11 bases unmatched. The CDR3 extends over 16 amino acids. Germline V gives CDR1 LGHNA, CDR2 YSLEER. The DNA for the CDR3 is TGCGCCAGCAGCCAAAATTCGCTAGCGGTGGGGAATGAGCAGTTCTTC. Translating gives CASSQNSLAVGNEQFF.

V is TRBV14 and J is TRBJ2-7; D remains unclear. V was shortened by 1 base and J by 1 base, with 23 bases between the two germline ends. The CDR3 contains 19 residues. Germline V gives CDR1 SGHDN, CDR2 FVKESK. CDR3 residues: CASSQVMNRTRPRSYEQYF. The CDR3 nucleotides read TGTGCCAGCAGCCAAGTCATGAATAGGACCAGACCCAGGTCCTACGAGCAGTACTTC.

V gene TRBV27 combines with J gene TRBJ2-1, with 10 bases fitting TRBD2. Germline CDR1 and CDR2: MNHEY and SMNVEV (reference sequence). The CDR3 is 12 residues long. V was pared by 5 bases and J by 10 bases, with 2 bases of the junction left unmatched. CDR3 sequence reads: CASSGAGGEQFF. The CDR3 DNA is TGTGCCAGCAGTGGAGCGGGGGGGGAGCAGTTCTTC.

The chain couples TRBV7-9 to TRBJ2-2, with D maybe TRBD2 (6 bases). Germline V gives CDR1 SEHNR, CDR2 FQNEAQ (reference sequence). Trimming cost V 1 base and J 2 bases, with 14 bases left between them. This CDR3 is built from 17 residues. DNA of the CDR3: TGTGCCAGCAGCTTAGTCCTCAGCGGGTCCAACACCGGGGAGCTGTTTTTT. Protein: CASSLVLSGSNTGELFF.

The chain recombines TRBV18 with TRBJ1-1; tentatively, D is TRBD1 (5 bases). Germline CDR1 KGHSH, CDR2 LQKENI. The CDR3 contains 17 residues. V was cut by 3 bases and J by 4 bases, with 21 bases left in between. The CDR3 DNA follows: TGTGCCAGCTCACCTCGGTTCAGTGGGGCAGGGAGCACTGAAGCTTTCTTT. Translating it yields CASSPRFSGAGSTEAFF.

The chain recombines TRBV10-3 with TRBJ2-5; perhaps TRBD2 as D (5 bases). Germline V CDR1 and CDR2: ENHRY, SYGVKD. The CDR3 is 15 residues long. The germline V and J ends were trimmed by 5 bases and 0 bases, with 13 bases remaining between them. The CDR3 loop is CAISFEGAHQETQYF. The CDR3 DNA is TGTGCCATCAGTTTCGAGGGAGCCCACCAAGAGACCCAGTACTTC.

The chain has TRBV6-1 and TRBJ1-1; tentative D call: TRBD1 (6 bases). V was pared by 2 bases and J by 5 bases, with 12 bases between. This CDR3 is 14 amino acids long. Germline loops: CDR1 MNHNS, CDR2 SASEGT. In DNA form, the CDR3 reads TGTGCCAGCAGTGAACAAGGAGGGGGGACTGAAGCTTTCTTT. Protein product: CASSEQGGGTEAFF.